This T cell receptor (beta chain) was retrieved from a study of T cells in Graves' hyperthyroidism and ophthalmopathy. Overall study context: The initial diagnosis was the point when peripheral blood was collected, ahead of any treatment.

Thyroid ultrasound, orbital computed tomography, clinical symptoms, and serum thyroxine and TRAb underpinned diagnoses. Fresh peripheral blood, 10 ml, yielded the PBMCs. The CDR3 consists of 15 residues. CDR1 is MDHEN and CDR2 is SYDVKM in the germline V gene. V lost 4 bases and J lost 4, with 13 bases in between. RNA transcripts gave rise to amplified TCR beta CDR3 regions. First-round RT-PCR with HTBI primers amplified the TCR CDR3 region. MiXCR was run by TCRdb on the multiplex PCR reads, yielding one entry per CDR3 protein. The repertoire has hundreds of thousands of distinct CDR3 sequences, about 20% of them found once; the top ten carry about 34%.

Sequenced sample: blood. The clonotype originates from a man between 25 and 39 years old with Graves' ophthalmopathy. The rearrangement uses TRBV28 and TRBJ2-2; weak D call: TRBD2 (7 bases). This chain's CDR3 is CASSYTGGGTGELFF. The CDR3 DNA sequence: TGTGCCAGCAGTTACACGGGGGGCGGCACCGGGGAGCTGTTTTTT.